One and the same sample provided the 28 T cell receptor beta chains below, sequenced in a study of T cell responses to AZD1222 COVID-19 vaccine. Measured with immunoSEQ multiplex PCR; TCRdb has only the in-frame clones, and not every one. The sample contains approximately 190,000 clones, 80% to 90% of which appear only once. The material was peripheral blood, obtained on day 0 of MenACWY control vaccination. The receptor source for this set is an adult in good health.

The chain carries TRBV7-9 and TRBJ1-2, with 8 nucleotides matching TRBD1. Germline lookup yields CDR1 SEHNR and CDR2 FQNEAQ (reference sequence). The J segment lost 2 bases and the V segment lost 2 bases, leaving 4 bases of the junction unmatched. The CDR3 runs to 15 residues. CDR3 sequence: CASSLSQGANYGYTF. Written as DNA, the CDR3 is TGTGCCAGCAGCTTATCGCAGGGGGCGAACTATGGCTACACCTTC.

This clone has just one count. This chain connects TRBV28 to TRBJ2-7, with TRBD1 identical over 7 bases. The CDR3 runs 12 residues. After removal of 6 bases from V and 6 bases from J, the junction contained 5 bases not matched to a gene. Per germline, CDR1 MDHEN and CDR2 SYDVKM. CDR3 loop: CASRLTGAEQYF. The CDR3, as DNA: TGTGCCAGCAGACTTACAGGGGCCGAGCAGTACTTC.

This CDR3 reads CASSTPGAGANVLTF. The CDR3, as DNA: TGTGCCAGCAGTACCCCGGGGGCCGGGGCCAACGTCCTGACTTTC. The genes are TRBV6-2 or TRBV6-3 and TRBJ2-6, with D possibly called TRBD1 or TRBD2 (6 bases each). Germline V gene sequence: CDR1 MNHEY, CDR2 SVGEGT. V was cut by 5 bases and J by 4 bases, with 12 bases left in between. This CDR3 has 15 residues.

This sequence joins TRBV10-3 and TRBJ2-1, with unresolved D. The germline V and J ends were trimmed by 2 bases and 9 bases, with 14 bases remaining between them. The CDR3 is 14 residues long. CDR1 is ENHRY and CDR2 is SYGVKD in the germline V gene. The CDR3 region has the DNA TGTGCCATCAGTGAGCTGGCGGCCCAAAGTGAGCAGTTCTTC. Translation: CAISELAAQSEQFF.

The rearrangement uses TRBV10-3 and TRBJ1-5; TRBD1 is a possible D gene (5 bases). This CDR3 is 13 amino acids long. Germline CDR1 is ENHRY and CDR2 is SYGVKD. Trimming removed 4 bases at V and 6 bases at J, with 10 bases between. CDR3 protein: CAISGQGGQPQHF. The CDR3 DNA sequence: TGTGCCATCAGTGGCCAGGGCGGTCAGCCCCAGCATTTT.

This chain links TRBV9 with TRBJ2-3; 8 bases agree with TRBD2. The CDR3 has 15 amino acids. Losses at the gene ends were 7 bases for V and 0 bases for J; bases not matched to a gene: 7. The germline V gene encodes CDR1 SGDLS and CDR2 YYNGEE. The CDR3 DNA is TGTGCCAGCGGGGGGGCTAGCGGGAGCACAGATACGCAGTATTTT. Protein product: CASGGASGSTDTQYF. Complete variable domain (other parts from reference TRBV9 and TRBJ2-3): DSGVTQTPKHLITATGQRVTLRCSPRSGDLSVYWYQQSLDQGLQFLIQYYNGEERAKGNILERFSAQQFPDLHSELNLSSLELGDSALYFCASGGASGSTDTQYFGPGTRLTVL.

The rearrangement links TRBV5-5 to TRBJ2-2; D gene uncertain. Germline lookup yields CDR1 SGHKS and CDR2 YYEKEE (reference sequence). Trimming took 0 bases from V and 1 from J, leaving 4 bases between them. The CDR3 is 14 amino acids. CDR3 sequence (DNA): TGTGCCAGCAGCTTGGTCCTGAACACCGGGGAGCTGTTTTTT. Its translation is CASSLVLNTGELFF.

J is TRBJ2-1 and V is TRBV7-9; a weak D match, TRBD2 (6 bases). This CDR3 is built from 11 residues. Germline CDR1 SEHNR, CDR2 FQNEAQ (reference sequence). The V and J ends lost 7 bases and 9 bases respectively, with 10 bases between them. The CDR3 DNA is TGTGCCAGCACCGTCGGGGGTGAGCAGTTCTTC. Translation: CASTVGGEQFF.

The chain carries TRBV5-1 and TRBJ2-3; a possible D gene is TRBD1 (5 bases). The length of the CDR3 is 15 residues. Germline CDR1 reads SGHRS; CDR2 reads YFSETQ. V was trimmed by 0 bases and J by 2 bases, leaving 10 bases between them. The CDR3 region is CASSLEGADTDTQYF. For the CDR3, the DNA is TGCGCCAGCAGCTTGGAAGGGGCCGACACAGATACGCAGTATTTT.

The CDR3 DNA is TGTGCCAGTAGTACTGGCGTCGTCAACACAGATACGCAGTATTTT. Encoded protein: CASSTGVVNTDTQYF. The genes are TRBV19 and TRBJ2-3; D gene ambiguous. The germline CDR1 and CDR2 sequences are LNHDA and SQIVND (reference sequence). This CDR3 has 15 amino acids. The V end lost 4 bases, the J end lost 2 bases, and 13 bases lay between the germline ends.

The chain employs TRBV2 and TRBJ2-3, with D perhaps matching TRBD1 or TRBD2 (5 bases each). This CDR3 is 15 amino acids long. CDR1 is SNHLY, CDR2 FYNNEI, per germline. Trimming took off 7 bases at V and 2 bases at J, with 16 bases between the two ends. CDR3 bases: TGTGCCAGCACCCCCCACCCGGGGCCCACAGATACGCAGTATTTT. Protein sequence: CASTPHPGPTDTQYF.

The genes are TRBV5-1 and TRBJ2-7; D remains ambiguous. Per the germline V gene, CDR1 is SGHRS and CDR2 is YFSETQ. The V end lost 4 bases, the J end lost 3 bases, and 14 bases lay between the germline ends. The CDR3 consists of 14 residues. CDR3 bases: TGCGCCAGCAGCCTCTCTTCGCCAGACTACGAGCAGTACTTC. Its translation is CASSLSSPDYEQYF.

V gene TRBV13 combines with J gene TRBJ1-6; unclear D gene. CDR1 and CDR2 (germline): PRHDT, FYEKMQ (reference sequence). The germline V and J ends were trimmed by 0 bases and 11 bases, with 5 bases remaining between them. The CDR3 contains 12 residues. The CDR3: CASSLGGAPLHF. The CDR3 coding sequence is TGTGCCAGCAGCTTAGGTGGAGCACCCCTCCACTTT.

The chain combines TRBV27 with TRBJ1-3, with 8 bases aligning to TRBD1. There are 13 residues in the CDR3. Germline trimming cut 6 bases from V and 4 bases from J; bases unmatched to any gene: 2. Germline loops: CDR1 MNHEY, CDR2 SMNVEV (reference sequence). CDR3: CASRGQEGNTIYF. CDR3 nucleotide sequence: TGTGCCAGCAGGGGACAGGAAGGAAACACCATATATTTT.

This clone came up once. This chain uses TRBV20-1 with TRBJ2-3, with TRBD2 matching 8 bases. V shed 3 bases, J shed 5 bases, and the junction held 10 bases outside the gene matches. Germline CDR1 is DFQATT and CDR2 is SNEGSKA (reference sequence). This CDR3 region has 15 residues. CDR3 sequence: CSASALREVVDTQYF. In DNA, the CDR3 is TGCAGTGCTAGTGCCTTGCGGGAGGTTGTAGATACGCAGTATTTT.

The chain joins TRBV6-5 to TRBJ2-6; D is ambiguous. There are 13 residues in the CDR3. The germline V gene encodes CDR1 MNHEY and CDR2 SVGAGI. The germline V and J ends were trimmed by 0 bases and 3 bases, with 0 bases remaining between them. The CDR3 DNA sequence: TGTGCCAGCAGTTACTCTGGGGCCAACGTCCTGACTTTC. As protein: CASSYSGANVLTF.

This chain links TRBV5-1 with TRBJ2-2; tentatively, D is TRBD1 (6 bases). CDR3 size: 16 residues. The germline V gene has CDR1 SGHRS and CDR2 YFSETQ. V lost 4 bases and J lost 3, with 16 bases in between. CDR3 in DNA: TGCGCCAGCAGCAAGAGCCGGGACATGTACACCGGGGAGCTGTTTTTT. This sequence encodes CASSKSRDMYTGELFF.

V gene TRBV28 combines with J gene TRBJ2-5; 9 bases map to TRBD1. This CDR3 is built from 15 residues. The germline V gene has CDR1 MDHEN and CDR2 SYDVKM. J was trimmed by 6 bases and V by 5 bases; bases with no gene match: 10. The CDR3 loop is CASSLGDRDAQTQYF. DNA for the CDR3: TGTGCCAGCAGTCTGGGGGACAGGGATGCTCAGACCCAGTACTTC. Full variable domain (rest looked up from reference TRBV28 and TRBJ2-5): DVKVTQSSRYLVKRTGEKVFLECVQDMDHENMFWYRQDPGLGLRLIYFSYDVKMKEKGDIPEGYSVSREKKERFSLILESASTNQTSMYLCASSLGDRDAQTQYFGPGTRLLVL.

V gene TRBV20-1 combines with J gene TRBJ2-7, with 11 bases identical to TRBD1. V lost 3 bases and J lost 8; bases outside the gene matches: 9. Germline-derived CDR1 and CDR2 are DFQATT and SNEGSKA (reference sequence). The CDR3 contains 14 residues. The CDR3 protein is CSASFGQGAAKQYF. The CDR3 nucleotides read TGCAGTGCTAGTTTTGGACAGGGGGCAGCCAAGCAGTACTTC.

The chain combines TRBV14 with TRBJ1-6, with D unclear. V was cut by 4 bases and J by 8 bases, with 12 bases left in between. CDR1 and CDR2 (germline): SGHDN, FVKESK. There are 14 residues in the CDR3. CDR3 DNA: TGTGCCAGCAGCCCACCGGGCGGGTATTCACCCCTCCACTTT. Its protein product is CASSPPGGYSPLHF.

The chain employs TRBV19 and TRBJ1-4; D is ambiguous. Trimming stripped 6 bases from V and 0 bases from J, with 11 bases between. This CDR3 spans 15 amino acids. Germline values: CDR1 LNHDA, CDR2 SQIVND (reference sequence). The CDR3 nucleotides are TGTGCCAGTAGGAACTGGAGATCAACTAATGAAAAACTGTTTTTT. Protein: CASRNWRSTNEKLFF.

The V and J genes are TRBV6-5 and TRBJ1-3; D is unclear. Trimming left V 10 bases short and J 0 bases short, with 7 bases between. The CDR3 length is 12 residues. CDR1 and CDR2 from the germline V gene are MNHEY and SVGAGI. CDR3 residues: CAIHSSGNTIYF. CDR3 DNA: TGTGCCATCCACAGCTCTGGAAACACCATATATTTT.

The chain couples TRBV7-3 to TRBJ2-1; 7 nucleotides align to TRBD1. Germline trimming cut 8 bases from V and 10 bases from J; bases unmatched to any gene: 11. The CDR3 is made up of 13 amino acids. Germline loops: CDR1 SGHTA, CDR2 FQGTGA. In DNA form, the CDR3 reads TGTGCCAGCCAGGGGGAAAGTGGCGGAGAGCAGTTCTTC. Protein: CASQGESGGEQFF. The full variable domain, in which reference TRBV7-3 and TRBJ2-1 provide the parts outside the CDR3, is GAGVSQTPSNKVTEKGKYVELRCDPISGHTALYWYRQSLGQGPEFLIYFQGTGAADDSGLPNDRFFAVRPEGSVSTLKIQRTERGDSAVYLCASQGESGGEQFFGPGTRLTVL.

This chain links TRBV7-8 with TRBJ2-7; D is perhaps TRBD2 (5 bases). The CDR3 covers 14 residues. Between the trimmed V and J ends, which lost 3 bases and 2 bases, there was a span of 11 bases. CDR1 and CDR2 (germline): SGHVS, FQNEAQ. CDR3: CASSFSGPPYEQYF. The CDR3, as DNA: TGTGCCAGCAGCTTCAGCGGTCCTCCCTACGAGCAGTACTTC.

The chain combines TRBV7-8 with TRBJ1-5; a possible D gene is TRBD1 (5 bases). The V end was cut by 5 bases, the J end by 4 bases, with 12 bases between. In germline, CDR1 is SGHVS, CDR2 FQNEAQ. The CDR3 runs to 14 residues. CDR3 in amino acids: CASSASTGNQPQHF. The CDR3 bases are TGTGCCAGCAGCGCAAGTACAGGTAATCAGCCCCAGCATTTT.

The chain joins TRBV10-3 to TRBJ2-7; TRBD1 aligns across 9 bases. The CDR3 loop spans 14 amino acids. Germline trimming cut 6 bases from V and 1 base from J; bases unmatched to any gene: 4. Germline-derived CDR1 and CDR2 are ENHRY and SYGVKD. CDR3 protein: CAIRRTGVSYEQYF. The CDR3 DNA reads as TGTGCCATCAGAAGGACAGGGGTATCCTACGAGCAGTACTTC.

This chain joins TRBV20-1 and TRBJ1-2; D is undetermined. CDR1 is DFQATT, CDR2 SNEGSKA, per germline (reference sequence). Deletions cut 6 bases from V and 6 bases from J, with 11 bases between. The CDR3 extends over 11 amino acids. The CDR3 is CSARYDHGYTF. Written as DNA, the CDR3 is TGCAGTGCCCGATATGACCATGGCTACACCTTC.

The rearrangement uses TRBV19 and TRBJ1-2; TRBD1 aligns across 10 bases. CDR1 is LNHDA and CDR2 is SQIVND in the germline V gene (reference sequence). The CDR3 is 13 amino acids. Unmatched junction bases numbered 6, after V lost 6 bases and J lost 8 bases. CDR3: CASRQGQGLGYTF. DNA for the CDR3: TGTGCCAGTAGACAGGGACAGGGGTTGGGCTACACCTTC. Variable domain in full (rest from reference TRBV19 and TRBJ1-2): DGGITQSPKYLFRKEGQNVTLSCEQNLNHDAMYWYRQDPGQGLRLIYYSQIVNDFQKGDIAEGYSVSREKKESFPLTVTSAQKNPTAFYLCASRQGQGLGYTFGSGTRLTVV.